This T cell receptor (beta chain) derives from a study of CD8+ T cells in alopecia areata. Study-wide context: Patients in the treated group were given tofacitinib by mouth, 5 to 10 mg twice a day.

Trimming removed 2 bases at V and 4 bases at J, with 6 bases between. The CDR3 is 14 amino acids. Germline V lookup: CDR1 SGHVS, CDR2 FNYEAQ. Once RNA had been extracted, it was reverse transcribed into cDNA to act as the sequencing template. TCRdb's table, derived via immunoSEQ multiplex PCR, lists solely in-frame clones and lacks some. The sample shows 45,000 to 70,000 clones, about 96% of them seen only once. This clone came up once. Using a FACSAria, the CD4+ and CD8+ T cells were sorted from the PBMCs. This receptor was identified in a human donor with alopecia areata. The chain joins TRBV7-6 to TRBJ2-6; no definite D call. Source: CD8+ T cells sorted from blood, taken at week 0. In DNA, the CDR3 is TGTGCCAGCAGCTTATTCGGGGGGGCCAACGTCCTGACTTTC. Translating it yields CASSLFGGANVLTF.